The 13 T cell receptor beta chains presented below share a single source sample, sequenced in a study of T cells in Graves' hyperthyroidism and ophthalmopathy. Template material for amplifying TCR beta CDR3 regions consisted of RNA transcripts. Carried out on the TCR CDR3, a first-round RT-PCR used the HTBI primer set. TCRdb passed the multiplex PCR reads through MiXCR, listing each CDR3 protein once. The sample has a few hundred thousand distinct CDR3 sequences, approximately 12% seen once. The specimen sequenced was blood. These receptors were taken from a man aged 25-40 years with Graves' hyperthyroidism that later progressed to Graves' ophthalmopathy.

This clonotype was seen more than once but under ten times. The chain carries TRBV28 and TRBJ1-2; D may be TRBD1 (6 bases). Looked up from germline, CDR1 is MDHEN and CDR2 is SYDVKM. There are 13 residues in the CDR3. The V and J ends lost 2 bases and 8 bases respectively, with 12 bases between them. The CDR3 sequence: CASSLGGPRGYTF. Here the CDR3 DNA reads TGTGCCAGCAGTTTAGGGGGGCCCCGGGGCTACACCTTC.

The gene calls are TRBV28 and TRBJ1-3; possibly TRBD1 for D (6 bases). Trimming took off 6 bases at V and 4 bases at J, with 13 bases between the two ends. CDR3 length: 14 amino acids. Germline CDR1 is MDHEN and CDR2 is SYDVKM. The CDR3 reads CASRVGGRGNTIYF. DNA of the CDR3: TGTGCCAGCAGGGTCGGGGGGCGAGGAAACACCATATATTTT.

V gene TRBV11-3 combines with J gene TRBJ2-3; either TRBD1 or TRBD2 may fit D (6 bases each). CDR1 is SGHNT, CDR2 YENEEA, per germline. With 1 base removed from V and 4 bases from J, the gap between germline ends came to 12 bases. This CDR3 contains 15 residues. The CDR3 DNA reads TGTGCCAGCAGCTTAGCTAAAAGGGGGGCAGATACGCAGTATTTT. Protein: CASSLAKRGADTQYF.

This clonotype was seen many times. This rearrangement joins TRBV30 to TRBJ1-1, with 8 bases fitting TRBD1. Trimming at V came to 8 bases and at J to 5 bases, leaving 4 bases not matched to a gene. The CDR3 loop spans 11 amino acids. Germline CDR1 and CDR2: GTSNPN and SVGIG (reference sequence). The CDR3 here is CALGQGTEAFF. The CDR3 coding sequence is TGTGCCCTCGGACAGGGAACTGAAGCTTTCTTT.

The chain carries TRBV11-2 and TRBJ2-5, with D maybe TRBD1 (7 bases). CDR1 SGHAT and CDR2 FQNNGV come from the germline V gene. Trimming cost V 4 bases and J 1 base, with 13 bases left between them. The CDR3 has 15 residues. This chain's CDR3 is CASSSGGTVQETQYF. The CDR3, as DNA: TGTGCCAGCAGCTCGGGCGGGACAGTCCAAGAGACCCAGTACTTC. Using reference TRBV11-2 and TRBJ2-5 for the parts outside the CDR3, the full variable domain is EAGVAQSPRYKIIEKRQSVAFWCNPISGHATLYWYQQILGQGPKLLIQFQNNGVVDDSQLPKDRFSAERLKGVDSTLKIQPAKLEDSAVYLCASSSGGTVQETQYFGPGTRLLVL.

The CDR3 protein is CAWTGGALYEQYF. The CDR3 coding sequence is TGTGCCTGGACCGGGGGGGCCCTGTACGAGCAGTACTTC. The chain joins TRBV30 to TRBJ2-7; the match to TRBD2 covers 8 bases. V was clipped by 4 bases and J by 4 bases; unmatched bases: 6. CDR1 and CDR2 from the germline V gene are GTSNPN and SVGIG (reference sequence). This CDR3 is 13 amino acids long.

Many counts were recorded for this clonotype. This chain links TRBV9 with TRBJ1-2; D is unresolved. This CDR3 comprises 13 residues. CDR1 and CDR2 (germline): SGDLS, YYNGEE. Trimming removed 4 bases from V and 3 bases from J, with 10 bases in between. The CDR3: CASSPNGDYGYTF. Here the CDR3 DNA reads TGTGCCAGCAGCCCTAACGGCGACTATGGCTACACCTTC.

This clonotype was recorded at least ten times. The J gene is TRBJ2-2, the V gene TRBV25-1; D ambiguous. Germline V gives CDR1 MGHDK, CDR2 SYGVNS. The CDR3 sequence is 14 residues long. V lost 4 bases to trimming and J lost 2 bases, with 8 bases between them. The DNA of the CDR3 is TGTGCCAGCAGTGCCGGCCTTAACACCGGGGAGCTGTTTTTT. Protein sequence: CASSAGLNTGELFF.

This clonotype showed up just a few times. This chain links TRBV6-1 with TRBJ1-2; tentative D call: TRBD1 (5 bases). V shed 6 bases and J shed 5 bases, with 19 bases lying between them. The V gene's germline CDR1 is MNHNS and CDR2 SASEGT. This CDR3 has 15 amino acids. CDR3 region: CASSRRRTGGYGYTF. The CDR3 DNA reads TGTGCCAGCAGCCGACGGCGGACGGGGGGTTATGGCTACACCTTC.

This clonotype has a count of ten or more. This chain joins TRBV10-3 and TRBJ1-1, with TRBD1 as a possible D gene (6 bases). Trimming took off 7 bases at V and 1 base at J, with 10 bases between the two ends. The CDR3 is made up of 13 amino acids. Germline CDR1 ENHRY, CDR2 SYGVKD. CDR3 in amino acids: CAIKLQGNTEAFF. CDR3 DNA: TGTGCCATCAAATTACAGGGGAACACTGAAGCTTTCTTT.

This clonotype was found many times. This chain connects TRBV7-8 to TRBJ1-4; 9 bases agree with TRBD1. There are 15 residues in the CDR3. The trim removed 4 bases at V and 3 bases at J, leaving 3 bases unmatched. In germline, CDR1 is SGHVS, CDR2 FQNEAQ. The chain's CDR3 is CASSYHRGPNEKLFF. The CDR3 nucleotides read TGTGCCAGCAGCTATCACAGGGGGCCTAATGAAAAACTGTTTTTT.

In its sample, this clonotype was seen many times. This chain joins TRBV7-8 and TRBJ2-4; D is perhaps TRBD2 (5 bases). Trimming took 5 bases from V and 0 from J, leaving 11 bases between them. The CDR3 is made up of 15 amino acids. The germline gives CDR1 SGHVS, CDR2 FQNEAQ. CDR3 nucleotide sequence: TGTGCCAGCAGCGATGGACTGCCAGCCAAAAACATTCAGTACTTC. Encoded protein: CASSDGLPAKNIQYF.

J is TRBJ1-1 and V is TRBV6-2 or TRBV6-3; D unresolved. Germline V gene data show CDR1 as MNHEY and CDR2 as SVGEGT. The CDR3 spans 14 residues. V lost 2 bases and J 6 bases, leaving 13 bases between the germline ends. The CDR3 DNA is TGTGCCAGCAGTTACCCCCGAGATTCTCCTGAAGCTTTCTTT. It yields the protein CASSYPRDSPEAFF.